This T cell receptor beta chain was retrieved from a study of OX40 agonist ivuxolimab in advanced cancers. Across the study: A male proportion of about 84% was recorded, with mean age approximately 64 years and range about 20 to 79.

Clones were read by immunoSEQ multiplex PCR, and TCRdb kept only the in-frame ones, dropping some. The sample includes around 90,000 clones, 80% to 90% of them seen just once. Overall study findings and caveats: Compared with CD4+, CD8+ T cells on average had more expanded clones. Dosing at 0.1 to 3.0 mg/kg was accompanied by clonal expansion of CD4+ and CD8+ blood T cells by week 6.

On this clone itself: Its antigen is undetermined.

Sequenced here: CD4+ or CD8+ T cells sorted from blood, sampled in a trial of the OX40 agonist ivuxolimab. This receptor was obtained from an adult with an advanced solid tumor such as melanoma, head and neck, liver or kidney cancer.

The chain's CDR3 is CASSQPTGRSTEAFF. The CDR3 nucleotides are TGCGCCAGCAGCCAACCGACAGGGCGCTCGACTGAAGCTTTCTTT. The chain combines TRBV4-1 with TRBJ1-1; 7 positions agree with TRBD1. Germline-derived CDR1 and CDR2 are MGHRA and YSYEKL. The CDR3 loop spans 15 amino acids. V was clipped by 2 bases and J by 5 bases; unmatched bases: 8.